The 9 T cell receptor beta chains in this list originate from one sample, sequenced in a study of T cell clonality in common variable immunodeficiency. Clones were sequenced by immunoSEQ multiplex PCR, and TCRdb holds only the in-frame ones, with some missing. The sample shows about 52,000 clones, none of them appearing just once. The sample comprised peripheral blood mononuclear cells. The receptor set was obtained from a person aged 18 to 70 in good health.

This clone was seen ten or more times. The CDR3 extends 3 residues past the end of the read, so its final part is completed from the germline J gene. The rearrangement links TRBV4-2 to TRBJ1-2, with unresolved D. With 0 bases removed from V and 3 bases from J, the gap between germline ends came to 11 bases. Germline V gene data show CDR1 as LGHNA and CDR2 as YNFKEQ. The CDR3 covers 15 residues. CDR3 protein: CASSQEPTAYYGYTF. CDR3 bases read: TGTGCCAGCAGCCAAGAACCTACAGCCTACTATGGC.

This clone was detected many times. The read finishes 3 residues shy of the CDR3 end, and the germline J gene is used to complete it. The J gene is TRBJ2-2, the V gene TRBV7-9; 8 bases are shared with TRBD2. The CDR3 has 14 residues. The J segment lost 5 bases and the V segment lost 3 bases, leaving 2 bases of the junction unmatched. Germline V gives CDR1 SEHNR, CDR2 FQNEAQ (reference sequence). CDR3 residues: CASSFGGETGELFF. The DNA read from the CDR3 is TGTGCCAGCAGCTTCGGGGGGGAGACCGGGGAG.

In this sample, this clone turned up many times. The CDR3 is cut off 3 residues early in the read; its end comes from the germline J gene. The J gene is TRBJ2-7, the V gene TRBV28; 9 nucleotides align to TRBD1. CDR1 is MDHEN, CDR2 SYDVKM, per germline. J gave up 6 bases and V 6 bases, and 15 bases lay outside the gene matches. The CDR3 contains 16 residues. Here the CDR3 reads CASRFREGTGWSEQYF. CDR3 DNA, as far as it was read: TGTGCCAGCAGATTCCGAGAGGGGACAGGGTGGTCCGAG.

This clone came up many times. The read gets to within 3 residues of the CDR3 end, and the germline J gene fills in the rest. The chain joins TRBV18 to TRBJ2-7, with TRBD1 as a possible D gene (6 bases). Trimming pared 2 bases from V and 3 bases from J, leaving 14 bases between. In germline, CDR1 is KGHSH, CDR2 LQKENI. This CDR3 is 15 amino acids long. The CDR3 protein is CASSPGGHGVYEQYF. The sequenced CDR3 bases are TGTGCCAGCTCACCAGGGGGACATGGGGTCTACGAG.

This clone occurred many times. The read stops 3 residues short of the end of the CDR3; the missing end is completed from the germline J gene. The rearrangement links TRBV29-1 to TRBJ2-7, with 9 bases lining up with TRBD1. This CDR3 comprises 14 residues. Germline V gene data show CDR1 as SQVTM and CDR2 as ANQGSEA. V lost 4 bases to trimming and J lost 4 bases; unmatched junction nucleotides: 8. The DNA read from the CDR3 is TGCAGCGTTGCATTCGGGACAGGGATATACGAG. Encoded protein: CSVAFGTGIYE. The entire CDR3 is CSVAFGTGIYEQYF.

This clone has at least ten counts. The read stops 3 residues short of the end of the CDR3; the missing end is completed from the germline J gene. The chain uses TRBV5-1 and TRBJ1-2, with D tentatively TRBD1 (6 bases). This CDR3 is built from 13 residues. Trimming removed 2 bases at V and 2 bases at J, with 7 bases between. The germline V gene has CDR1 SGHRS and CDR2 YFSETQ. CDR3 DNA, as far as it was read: TGCGCCAGCAGCTTTACAGGGAACTATGGC. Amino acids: CASSFTGNYG. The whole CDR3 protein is CASSFTGNYGYTF.

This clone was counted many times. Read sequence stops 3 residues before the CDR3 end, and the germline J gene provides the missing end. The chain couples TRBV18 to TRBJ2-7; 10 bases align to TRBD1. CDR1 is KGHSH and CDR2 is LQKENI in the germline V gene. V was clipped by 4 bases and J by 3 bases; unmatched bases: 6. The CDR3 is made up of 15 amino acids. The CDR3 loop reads CASSRPGQGIYEQYF. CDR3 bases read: TGTGCCAGCTCACGACCGGGACAGGGGATCTACGAG.

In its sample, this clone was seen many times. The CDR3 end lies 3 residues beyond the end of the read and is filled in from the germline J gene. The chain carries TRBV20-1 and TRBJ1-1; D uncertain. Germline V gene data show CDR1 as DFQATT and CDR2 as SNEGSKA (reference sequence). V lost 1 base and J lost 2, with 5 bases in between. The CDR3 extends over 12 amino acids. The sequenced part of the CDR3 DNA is TGCAGTGCTAGAGTGCGAAACACTGAA. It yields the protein CSARVRNTE. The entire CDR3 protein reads CSARVRNTEAFF.

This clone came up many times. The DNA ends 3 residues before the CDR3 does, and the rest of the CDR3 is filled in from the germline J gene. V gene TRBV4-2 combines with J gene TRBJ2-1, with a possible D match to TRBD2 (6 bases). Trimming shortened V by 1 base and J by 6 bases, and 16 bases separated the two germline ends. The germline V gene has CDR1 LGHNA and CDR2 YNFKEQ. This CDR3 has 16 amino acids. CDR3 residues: CASSQVGGSGINEQFF. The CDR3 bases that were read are TGTGCCAGCAGCCAAGTGGGGGGAAGCGGTATCAATGAG.